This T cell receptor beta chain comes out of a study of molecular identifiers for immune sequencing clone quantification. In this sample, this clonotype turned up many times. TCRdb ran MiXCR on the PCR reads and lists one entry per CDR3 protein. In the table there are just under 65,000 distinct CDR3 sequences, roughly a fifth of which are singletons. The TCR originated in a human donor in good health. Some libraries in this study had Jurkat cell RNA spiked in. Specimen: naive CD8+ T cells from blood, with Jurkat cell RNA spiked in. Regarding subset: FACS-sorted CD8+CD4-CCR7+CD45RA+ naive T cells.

The CDR3 bases are TGCAGTGCATGGGGCCCAGGGGGCAATCAGCCCCAGCATTTT. Translated: CSAWGPGGNQPQHF. The gene calls are TRBV20-1 and TRBJ1-5, with D possibly matching TRBD1 (6 bases). The CDR3 totals 14 residues. Germline values: CDR1 DFQATT, CDR2 SNEGSKA (reference sequence). V gave up 6 bases and J gave up 2 bases, with 14 bases separating them.